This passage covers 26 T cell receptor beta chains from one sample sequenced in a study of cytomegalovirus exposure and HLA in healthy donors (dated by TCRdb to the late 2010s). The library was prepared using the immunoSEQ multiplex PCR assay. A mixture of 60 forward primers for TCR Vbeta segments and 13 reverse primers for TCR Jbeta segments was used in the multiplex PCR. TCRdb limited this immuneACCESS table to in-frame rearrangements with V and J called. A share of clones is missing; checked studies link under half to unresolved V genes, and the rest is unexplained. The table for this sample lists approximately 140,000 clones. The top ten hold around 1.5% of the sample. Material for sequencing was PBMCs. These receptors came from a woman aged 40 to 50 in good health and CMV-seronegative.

The CDR3 DNA reads as TGTGCCAGCAGTGAAACTCGACAGAACACCGGGGAGCTGTTTTTT. Its translation is CASSETRQNTGELFF. The V and J genes are TRBV25-1 and TRBJ2-2; D not resolved. This CDR3 spans 15 amino acids. V was pared by 2 bases and J by 1 base, with 8 bases between. The germline V gene encodes CDR1 MGHDK and CDR2 SYGVNS.

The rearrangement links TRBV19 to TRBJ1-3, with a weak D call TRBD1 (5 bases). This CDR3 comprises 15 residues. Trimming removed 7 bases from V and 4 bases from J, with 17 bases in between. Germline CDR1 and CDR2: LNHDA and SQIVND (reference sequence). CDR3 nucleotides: TGTGCCAGTACCCTCGGGGGAGGGTCAGGAAACACCATATATTTT. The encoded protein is CASTLGGGSGNTIYF.

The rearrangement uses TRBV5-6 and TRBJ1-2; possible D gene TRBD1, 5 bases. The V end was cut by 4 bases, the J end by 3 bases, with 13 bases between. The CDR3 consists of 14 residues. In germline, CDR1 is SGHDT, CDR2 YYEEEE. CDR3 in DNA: TGTGCCAGCAGCGCCTGGGGGGGAGACTATGGCTACACCTTC. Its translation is CASSAWGGDYGYTF.

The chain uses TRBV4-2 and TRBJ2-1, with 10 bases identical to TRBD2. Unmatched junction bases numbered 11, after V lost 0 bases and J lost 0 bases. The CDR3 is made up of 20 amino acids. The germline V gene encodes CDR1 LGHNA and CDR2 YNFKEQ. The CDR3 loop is CASSQDLGSGGLSSYNEQFF. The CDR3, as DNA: TGTGCCAGCAGCCAAGATCTGGGTAGCGGGGGGTTAAGCTCCTACAATGAGCAGTTCTTC.

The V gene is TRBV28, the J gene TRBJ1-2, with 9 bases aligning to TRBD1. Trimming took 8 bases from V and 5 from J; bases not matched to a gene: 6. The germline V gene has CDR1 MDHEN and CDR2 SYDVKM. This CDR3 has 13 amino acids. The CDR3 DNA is TGTGCCAGCGACGGGACAGGGAGATATGGCTACACCTTC. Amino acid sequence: CASDGTGRYGYTF.

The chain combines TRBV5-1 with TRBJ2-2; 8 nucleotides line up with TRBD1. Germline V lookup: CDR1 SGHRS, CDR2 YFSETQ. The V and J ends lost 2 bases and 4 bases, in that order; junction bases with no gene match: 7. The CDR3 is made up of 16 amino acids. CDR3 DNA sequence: TGCGCCAGCAGCTTAACAGGGGGATTTCGCACCGGGGAGCTGTTTTTT. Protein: CASSLTGGFRTGELFF. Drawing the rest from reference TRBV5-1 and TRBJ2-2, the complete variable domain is KAGVTQTPRYLIKTRGQQVTLSCSPISGHRSVSWYQQTPGQGLQFLFEYFSETQRNKGNFPGRFSGRQFSNSRSEMNVSTLELGDSALYLCASSLTGGFRTGELFFGEGSRLTVL.

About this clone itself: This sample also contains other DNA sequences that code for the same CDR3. CDR3 nucleotides: TGTGCCAGTAGCGTGACAGGGGTCCCCTTCGAGTATGGCTACACCTTC. Translating gives CASSVTGVPFEYGYTF. The V call is TRBV19, the J call TRBJ1-2; 8 nucleotides line up with TRBD1. CDR1 is LNHDA and CDR2 is SQIVND in the germline V gene (reference sequence). V was pared by 6 bases and J by 5 bases, with 14 bases of the junction left unmatched. The CDR3 extends over 16 amino acids. The variable domain in full, completed from reference TRBV19 and TRBJ1-2, reads DGGITQSPKYLFRKEGQNVTLSCEQNLNHDAMYWYRQDPGQGLRLIYYSQIVNDFQKGDIAEGYSVSREKKESFPLTVTSAQKNPTAFYLCASSVTGVPFEYGYTFGSGTRLTVV.

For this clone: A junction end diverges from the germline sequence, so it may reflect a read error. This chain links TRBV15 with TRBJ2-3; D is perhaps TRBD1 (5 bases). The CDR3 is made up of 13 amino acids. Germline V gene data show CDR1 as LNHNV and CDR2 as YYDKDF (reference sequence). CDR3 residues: CATSRDGAETQYF. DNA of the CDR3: TGTGCCACCAGCAGAGATGGGGCAGAAACGCAGTATTTT.

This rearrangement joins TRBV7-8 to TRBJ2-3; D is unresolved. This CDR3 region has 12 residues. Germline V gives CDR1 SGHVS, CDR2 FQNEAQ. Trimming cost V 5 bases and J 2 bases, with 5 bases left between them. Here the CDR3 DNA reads TGTGCCAGCAGCCAATTCACAGATACGCAGTATTTT. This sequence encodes CASSQFTDTQYF.

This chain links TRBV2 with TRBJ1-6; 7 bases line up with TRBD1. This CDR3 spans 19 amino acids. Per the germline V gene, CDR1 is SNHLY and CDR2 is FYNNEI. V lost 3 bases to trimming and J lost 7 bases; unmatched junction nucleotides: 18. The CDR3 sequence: CASSDVGQKQRMVNSPLHF. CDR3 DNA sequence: TGTGCCAGCAGTGATGTGGGACAGAAACAACGGATGGTCAATTCACCCCTCCACTTT.

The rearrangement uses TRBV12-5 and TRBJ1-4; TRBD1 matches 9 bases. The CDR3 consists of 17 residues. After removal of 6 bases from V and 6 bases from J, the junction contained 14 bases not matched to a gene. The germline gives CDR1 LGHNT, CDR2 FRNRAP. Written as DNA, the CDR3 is TGTGCTAGTGGACAGTCCCGGGACAGGGCGCCGGATGAAAAACTGTTTTTT. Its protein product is CASGQSRDRAPDEKLFF.

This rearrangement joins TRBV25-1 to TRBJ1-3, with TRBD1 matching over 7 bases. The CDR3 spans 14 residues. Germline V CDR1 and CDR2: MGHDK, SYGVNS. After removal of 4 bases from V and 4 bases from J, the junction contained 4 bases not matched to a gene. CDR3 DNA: TGTGCCAGCAGTGGCAGGGGGTCCGGAAACACCATATATTTT. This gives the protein CASSGRGSGNTIYF.

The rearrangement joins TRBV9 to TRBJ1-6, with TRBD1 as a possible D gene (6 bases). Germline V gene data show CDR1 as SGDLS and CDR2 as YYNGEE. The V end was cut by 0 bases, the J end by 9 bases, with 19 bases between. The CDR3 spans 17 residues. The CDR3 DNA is TGTGCCAGCAGCGTAGCTAACAGGGCCCGGGGAATTTCACCCCTCCACTTT. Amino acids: CASSVANRARGISPLHF.

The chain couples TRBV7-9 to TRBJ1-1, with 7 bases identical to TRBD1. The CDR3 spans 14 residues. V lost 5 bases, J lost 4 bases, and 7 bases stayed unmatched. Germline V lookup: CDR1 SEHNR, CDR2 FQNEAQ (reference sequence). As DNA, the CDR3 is TGTGCCAGCAGCAAGGGCGACAGGGCCACTGAAGCTTTCTTT. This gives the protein CASSKGDRATEAFF.

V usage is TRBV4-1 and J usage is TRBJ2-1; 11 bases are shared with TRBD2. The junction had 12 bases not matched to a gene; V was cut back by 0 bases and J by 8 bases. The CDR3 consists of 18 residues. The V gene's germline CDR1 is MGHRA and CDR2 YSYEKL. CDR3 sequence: CASSQDPFLAGGRDEQFF. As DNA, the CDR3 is TGCGCCAGCAGCCAAGATCCCTTCCTAGCGGGGGGTAGGGATGAGCAGTTCTTC.

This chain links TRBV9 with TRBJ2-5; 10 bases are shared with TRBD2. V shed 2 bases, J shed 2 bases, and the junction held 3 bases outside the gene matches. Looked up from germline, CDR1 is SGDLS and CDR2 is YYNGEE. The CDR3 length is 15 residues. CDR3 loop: CASSVSGGLQETQYF. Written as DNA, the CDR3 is TGTGCCAGCAGCGTTAGCGGGGGGCTTCAAGAGACCCAGTACTTC.

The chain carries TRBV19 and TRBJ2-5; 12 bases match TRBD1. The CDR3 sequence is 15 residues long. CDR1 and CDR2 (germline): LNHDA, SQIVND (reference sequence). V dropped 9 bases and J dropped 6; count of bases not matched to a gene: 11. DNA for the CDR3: TGTGCCAGCAGATCCGGGACAGGGGGCACGAAGACCCAGTACTTC. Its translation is CASRSGTGGTKTQYF.

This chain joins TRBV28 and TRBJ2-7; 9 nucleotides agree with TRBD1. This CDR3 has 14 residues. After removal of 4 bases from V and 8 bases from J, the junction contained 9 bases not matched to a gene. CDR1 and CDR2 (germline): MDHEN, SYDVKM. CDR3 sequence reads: CASSSSGDRVQQYV. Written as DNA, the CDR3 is TGTGCCAGCAGTTCGAGTGGGGACAGGGTACAGCAGTACGTC.

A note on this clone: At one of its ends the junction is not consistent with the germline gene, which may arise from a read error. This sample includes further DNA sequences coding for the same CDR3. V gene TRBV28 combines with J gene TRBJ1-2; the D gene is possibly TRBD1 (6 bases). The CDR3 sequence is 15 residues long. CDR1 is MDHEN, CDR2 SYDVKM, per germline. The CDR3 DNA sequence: TGTGCCATCACAAGAGGGGGTATCGGGAACTACGGCTACACCTTC. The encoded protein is CAITRGGIGNYGYTF.

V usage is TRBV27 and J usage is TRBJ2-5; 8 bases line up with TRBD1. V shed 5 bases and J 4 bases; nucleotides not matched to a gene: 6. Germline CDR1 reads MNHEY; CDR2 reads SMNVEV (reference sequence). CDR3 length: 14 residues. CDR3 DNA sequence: TGTGCCAGCAGTCAAGGACAGGGTAGAGAGACCCAGTACTTC. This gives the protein CASSQGQGRETQYF.

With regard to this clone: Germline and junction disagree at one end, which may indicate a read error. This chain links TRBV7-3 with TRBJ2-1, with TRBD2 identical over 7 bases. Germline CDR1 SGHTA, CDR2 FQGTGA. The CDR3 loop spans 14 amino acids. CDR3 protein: CASRLSGEGNEQFF. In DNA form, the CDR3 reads TGTGCCAGCAGATTAAGCGGGGAGGGGAATGAGCAGTTCTTC.

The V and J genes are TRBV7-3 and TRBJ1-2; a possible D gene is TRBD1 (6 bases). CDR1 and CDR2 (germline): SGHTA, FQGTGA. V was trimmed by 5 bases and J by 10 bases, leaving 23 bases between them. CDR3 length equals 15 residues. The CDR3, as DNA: TGTGCCAGCAGCCTAGCGGGGGGGCTTGGAGACTCCTACACCTTC. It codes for CASSLAGGLGDSYTF. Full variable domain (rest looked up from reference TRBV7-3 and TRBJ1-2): GAGVSQTPSNKVTEKGKYVELRCDPISGHTALYWYRQSLGQGPEFLIYFQGTGAADDSGLPNDRFFAVRPEGSVSTLKIQRTERGDSAVYLCASSLAGGLGDSYTFGSGTRLTVV.

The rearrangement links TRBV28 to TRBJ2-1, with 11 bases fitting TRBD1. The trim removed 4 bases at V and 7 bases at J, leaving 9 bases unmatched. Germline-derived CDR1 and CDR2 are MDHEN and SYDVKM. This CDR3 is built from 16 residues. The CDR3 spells CASSSSGTGGTNEQFF. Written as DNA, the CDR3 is TGTGCCAGCAGTTCATCCGGGACAGGGGGAACGAATGAGCAGTTCTTC.

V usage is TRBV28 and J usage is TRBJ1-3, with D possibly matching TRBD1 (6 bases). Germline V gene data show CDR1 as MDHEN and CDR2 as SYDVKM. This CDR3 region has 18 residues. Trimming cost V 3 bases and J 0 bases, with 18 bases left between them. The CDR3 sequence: CASSFLLRTANSGNTIYF. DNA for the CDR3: TGTGCCAGCAGTTTCCTGCTAAGGACAGCTAACTCTGGAAACACCATATATTTT.

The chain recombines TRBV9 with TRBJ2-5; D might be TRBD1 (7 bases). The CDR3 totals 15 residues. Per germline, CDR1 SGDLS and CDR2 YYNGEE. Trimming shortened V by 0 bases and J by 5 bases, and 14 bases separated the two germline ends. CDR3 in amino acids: CASSVAQGGRETQYF. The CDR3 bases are TGTGCCAGCAGCGTAGCCCAGGGGGGTCGGGAGACCCAGTACTTC.

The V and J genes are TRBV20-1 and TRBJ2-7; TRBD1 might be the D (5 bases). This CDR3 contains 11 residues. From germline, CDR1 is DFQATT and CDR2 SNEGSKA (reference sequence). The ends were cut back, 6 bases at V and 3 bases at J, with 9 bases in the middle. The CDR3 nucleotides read TGCAGTGCAGTCGACAGCTACGAGCAGTACGTC. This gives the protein CSAVDSYEQYV.